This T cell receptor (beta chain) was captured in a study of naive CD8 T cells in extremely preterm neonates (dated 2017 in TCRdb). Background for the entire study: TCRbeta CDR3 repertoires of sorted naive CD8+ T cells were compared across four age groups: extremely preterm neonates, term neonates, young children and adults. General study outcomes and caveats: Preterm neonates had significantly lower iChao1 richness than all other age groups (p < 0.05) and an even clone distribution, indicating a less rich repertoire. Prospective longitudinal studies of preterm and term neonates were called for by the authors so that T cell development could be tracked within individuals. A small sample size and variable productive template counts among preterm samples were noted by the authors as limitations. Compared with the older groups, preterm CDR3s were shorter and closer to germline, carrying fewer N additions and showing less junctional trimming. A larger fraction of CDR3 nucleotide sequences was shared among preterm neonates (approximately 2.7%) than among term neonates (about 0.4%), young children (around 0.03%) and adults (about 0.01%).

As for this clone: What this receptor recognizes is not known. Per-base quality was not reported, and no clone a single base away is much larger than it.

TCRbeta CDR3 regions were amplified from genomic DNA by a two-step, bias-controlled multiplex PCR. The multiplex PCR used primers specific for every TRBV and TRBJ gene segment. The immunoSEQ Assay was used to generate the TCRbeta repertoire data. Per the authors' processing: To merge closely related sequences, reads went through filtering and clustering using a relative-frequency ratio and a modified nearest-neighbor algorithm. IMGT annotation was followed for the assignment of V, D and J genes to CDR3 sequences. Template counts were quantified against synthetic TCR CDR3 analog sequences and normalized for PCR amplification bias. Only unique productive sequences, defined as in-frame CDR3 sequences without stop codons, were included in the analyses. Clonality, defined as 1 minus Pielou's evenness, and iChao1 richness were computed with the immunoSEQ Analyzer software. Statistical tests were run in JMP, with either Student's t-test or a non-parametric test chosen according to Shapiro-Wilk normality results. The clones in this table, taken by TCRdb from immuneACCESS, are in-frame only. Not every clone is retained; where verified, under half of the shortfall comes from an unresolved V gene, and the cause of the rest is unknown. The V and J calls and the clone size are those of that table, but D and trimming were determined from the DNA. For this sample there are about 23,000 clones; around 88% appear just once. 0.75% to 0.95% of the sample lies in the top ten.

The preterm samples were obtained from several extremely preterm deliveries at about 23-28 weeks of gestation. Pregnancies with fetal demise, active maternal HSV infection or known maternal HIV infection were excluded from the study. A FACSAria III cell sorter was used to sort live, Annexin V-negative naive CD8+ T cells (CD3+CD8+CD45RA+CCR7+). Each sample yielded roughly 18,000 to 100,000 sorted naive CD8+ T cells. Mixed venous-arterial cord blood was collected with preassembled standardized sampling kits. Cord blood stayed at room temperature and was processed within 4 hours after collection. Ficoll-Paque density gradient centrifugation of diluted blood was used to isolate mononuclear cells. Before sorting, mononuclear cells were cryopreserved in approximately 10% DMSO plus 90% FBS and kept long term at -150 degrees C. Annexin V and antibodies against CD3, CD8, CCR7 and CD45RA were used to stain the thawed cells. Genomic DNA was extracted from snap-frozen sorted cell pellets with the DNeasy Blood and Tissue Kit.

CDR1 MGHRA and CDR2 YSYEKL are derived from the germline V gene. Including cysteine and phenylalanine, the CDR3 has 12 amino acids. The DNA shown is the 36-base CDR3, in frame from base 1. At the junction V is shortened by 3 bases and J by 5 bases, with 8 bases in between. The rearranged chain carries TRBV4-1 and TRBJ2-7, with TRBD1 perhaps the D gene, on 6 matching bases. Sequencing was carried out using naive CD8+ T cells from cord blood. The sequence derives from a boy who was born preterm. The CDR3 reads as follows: CASSQTGNEQYF. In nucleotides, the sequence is TGCGCCAGCAGCCAGACAGGAAACGAGCAGTACTTC.